In its sample, the clone carrying this T cell receptor (beta chain) was seen a few times. These data are taken from a study of T cell repertoires in cytomegalovirus infection. Germline assignment: CDR1 MNHEY and CDR2 SVGEGT. V lost 6 bases to trimming and J lost 8 bases, with 14 bases between them. The CDR3 runs 13 residues. Using its own MiXCR run on the reads, TCRdb lists one record per CDR3 protein. The table includes more than 150,000 distinct CDR3 sequences, 15% to 20% detected once. This chain connects TRBV6-2 or TRBV6-3 to TRBJ2-1; TRBD2 is a possible D gene (6 bases). This clonotype was sampled from a human donor in good health (CMV status not recorded). Some clones in this sample may be carry-over from other donors' samples. The sequencing sample was made of PBMCs. The CDR3 bases are TGTGCCAGCAGAGAGACTAGTAGGGATGAGCAGTTCTTC. Its translation: CASRETSRDEQFF.